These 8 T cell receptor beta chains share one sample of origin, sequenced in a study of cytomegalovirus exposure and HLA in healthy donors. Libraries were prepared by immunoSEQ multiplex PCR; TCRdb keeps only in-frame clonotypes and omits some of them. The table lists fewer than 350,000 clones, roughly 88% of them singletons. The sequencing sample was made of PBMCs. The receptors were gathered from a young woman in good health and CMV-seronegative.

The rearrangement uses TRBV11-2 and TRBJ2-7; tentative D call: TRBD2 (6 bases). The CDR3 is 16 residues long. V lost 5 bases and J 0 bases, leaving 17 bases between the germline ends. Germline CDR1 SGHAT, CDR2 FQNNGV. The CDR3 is CASSEEGFSNSYEQYF. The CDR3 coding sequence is TGTGCCAGCAGCGAGGAGGGCTTCTCGAACTCCTACGAGCAGTACTTC.

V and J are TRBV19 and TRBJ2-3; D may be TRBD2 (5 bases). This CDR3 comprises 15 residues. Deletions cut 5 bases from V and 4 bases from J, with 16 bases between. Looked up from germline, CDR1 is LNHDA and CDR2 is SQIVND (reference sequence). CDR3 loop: CASSPLLVGADTQYF. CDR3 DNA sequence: TGTGCCAGTAGTCCCCTACTAGTCGGCGCAGATACGCAGTATTTT.

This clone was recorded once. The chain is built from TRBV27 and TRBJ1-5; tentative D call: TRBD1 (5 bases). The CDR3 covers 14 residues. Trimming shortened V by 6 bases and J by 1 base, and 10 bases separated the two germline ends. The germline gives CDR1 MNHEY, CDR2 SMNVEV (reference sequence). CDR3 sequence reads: CASRSGSSNQPQHF. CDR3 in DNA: TGTGCCAGCAGATCAGGGTCAAGCAATCAGCCCCAGCATTTT.

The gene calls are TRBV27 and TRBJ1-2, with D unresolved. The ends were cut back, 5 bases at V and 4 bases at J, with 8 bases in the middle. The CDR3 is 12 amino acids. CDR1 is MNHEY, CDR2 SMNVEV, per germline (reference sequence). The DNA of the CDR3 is TGTGCCAGCAGTCCCCGGGGCTATGGCTACACCTTC. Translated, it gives CASSPRGYGYTF.

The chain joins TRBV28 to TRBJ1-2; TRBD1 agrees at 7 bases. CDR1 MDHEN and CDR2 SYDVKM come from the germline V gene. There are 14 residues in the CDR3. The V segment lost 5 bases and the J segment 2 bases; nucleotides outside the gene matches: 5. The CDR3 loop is CASSLTGQNYGYTF. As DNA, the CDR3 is TGTGCCAGCAGTCTAACGGGACAGAACTATGGCTACACCTTC.

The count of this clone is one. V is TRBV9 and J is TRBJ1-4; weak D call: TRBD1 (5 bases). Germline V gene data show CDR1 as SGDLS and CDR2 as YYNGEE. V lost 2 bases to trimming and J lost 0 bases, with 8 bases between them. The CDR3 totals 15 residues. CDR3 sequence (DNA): TGTGCCAGCAGCGTCGCAGGGACAACTAATGAAAAACTGTTTTTT. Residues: CASSVAGTTNEKLFF.

This CDR3 is CASSFTSGYEQYF. The CDR3 DNA reads as TGTGCCAGCAGTTTTACTAGCGGATACGAGCAGTACTTC. The chain carries TRBV27 and TRBJ2-7; 8 bases fit TRBD2. With 3 bases clipped from V and 4 bases from J, the junction kept 2 bases outside the gene matches. There are 13 residues in the CDR3. The germline CDR1 and CDR2 sequences are MNHEY and SMNVEV (reference sequence).

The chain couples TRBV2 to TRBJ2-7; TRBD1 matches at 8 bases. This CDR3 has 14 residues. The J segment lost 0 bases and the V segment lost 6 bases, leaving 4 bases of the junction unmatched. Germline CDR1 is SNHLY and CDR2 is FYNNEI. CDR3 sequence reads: CASSEDRASYEQYF. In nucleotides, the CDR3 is TGTGCCAGCAGCGAGGACAGGGCCTCCTACGAGCAGTACTTC. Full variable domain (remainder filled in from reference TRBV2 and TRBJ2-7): EPEVTQTPSHQVTQMGQEVILRCVPISNHLYFYWYRQILGQKVEFLVSFYNNEISEKSEIFDDQFSVERPDGSNFTLKIRSTKLEDSAMYFCASSEDRASYEQYFGPGTRLTVT.